This T cell receptor beta chain was found in a study of blood T cell repertoires in COVID-19 (TCRdb year 2020). About the study as a whole: Samples covering the acute and convalescent phases of COVID-19 were provided by collaborators in the United States, Italy and Spain. The prospective study material was composed of cDNA or gDNA derived from T cells, B-cell-depleted T cells, or PBMCs. Deeply sampled blood TCRbeta repertoires from subjects exposed to, actively infected with, or recovered from COVID-19 were included in the dataset. The repertoires were made available in a free public database intended to serve as a resource for research on the immune response to SARS-CoV-2. Samples came from the ongoing ImmuneRACE study (first 160 participants) plus 1,254 subjects from 6 global collaborators. The sample metadata nearly always contained a de-identified subject ID, COVID-19 status, age in years and sex. Where available, HLA class I and class II types were taken from metadata supplied by the sample provider and were not determined by assay-based typing. The full study reports these points: How much clinical and demographic metadata was included differed by source and by participant, and the metadata was provided uncurated.

Collaborating institutions collected whole blood in K2EDTA tubes following their own protocols. Collaborator samples were shipped for TCRbeta analysis as frozen whole blood, isolated PBMCs, or DNA extracted from either sample type. The immunoSEQ Assay, a bias-controlled multiplex PCR, was used to amplify TCRbeta CDR3 regions from genomic DNA. On the authors' methods: Nucleated cell counts per sample were estimated from amplification of reference gene primers within the assay. To quantify the absolute abundance of each unique TCRbeta CDR3 rearrangement, sequence reads were collapsed and filtered. For each sample, productive Simpson clonality was calculated by taking the square root of Simpson's diversity index across productive rearrangements. TCRdb limited this immuneACCESS table to in-frame rearrangements with V and J called. A share of clones is missing; checked studies link under half to unresolved V genes, and the rest is unexplained. The V and J calls and clone size come from that table; D and trimming were worked out from the DNA. In all, the sample holds over 80,000 clones, and around 80% of those were seen once. The ten top clones hold 17% of the sample.

The CDR3 numbers 12 residues from cysteine through phenylalanine. Solely the CDR3 DNA is kept, with 36 bases framed from the first base. Trimming at the junction amounts to 0 bases on V and 7 bases on J, and the germline ends lie 6 bases apart. Looking up the germline V gene yields CDR1 ENHRY and CDR2 SYGVKD. Remarks on this clone: Its binding antigen is unknown. Base-call qualities are not available, and no considerably larger clone is one nucleotide away.

The specimen sequenced was peripheral blood. This clonotype was sampled from a woman aged 55-75 years with acute or convalescent COVID-19. The chain is made from TRBV10-3 and TRBJ1-2, with no confident D gene call. The CDR3 loop reads CAISESRGGYTF. The nucleotide sequence reads as follows: TGTGCCATCAGTGAGTCGCGGGGTGGCTACACCTTC.